Below, 20 T cell receptor beta chains from the same sample are listed, as sequenced in a study of blood T cell repertoires in COVID-19. Some clones are missing from TCRdb's copy, which holds only in-frame ones; the method was immunoSEQ multiplex PCR. In the table there are approximately 220,000 clones, about 83% of which are singletons. The sample taken for sequencing was peripheral blood. The receptors were gathered from a middle-aged woman with active or convalescent COVID-19.

The rearrangement joins TRBV2 to TRBJ1-6; 8 bases match TRBD1. From germline, CDR1 is SNHLY and CDR2 FYNNEI. CDR3 length: 12 amino acids. V lost 6 bases and J lost 14; bases outside the gene matches: 6. CDR3 in amino acids: CASRDDRGALHF. The DNA of the CDR3 is TGTGCCAGCAGAGATGACAGGGGAGCCCTCCACTTT.

The chain joins TRBV6-5 to TRBJ2-7, with TRBD2 identical over 7 bases. The junction had 9 bases not matched to a gene; V was cut back by 2 bases and J by 2 bases. Germline V CDR1 and CDR2: MNHEY, SVGAGI. The CDR3 totals 16 residues. CDR3 bases: TGTGCCAGCAGTTACGGGAGGGGCGATTCCCCCTACGAGCAGTACTTC. Translation gives CASSYGRGDSPYEQYF.

The chain couples TRBV5-6 to TRBJ1-6; D gene ambiguous. CDR3 length equals 13 residues. Germline loops: CDR1 SGHDT, CDR2 YYEEEE. V was trimmed by 5 bases and J by 5 bases, leaving 8 bases between them. The CDR3 DNA is TGTGCCAGCAGTTGGGGAGATAATTCACCCCTCCACTTT. This gives the protein CASSWGDNSPLHF.

The V and J genes are TRBV7-9 and TRBJ1-2, with D maybe TRBD1 (5 bases). This CDR3 is built from 12 residues. The V end was cut by 1 base, the J end by 8 bases, with 8 bases between. Per the germline V gene, CDR1 is SEHNR and CDR2 is FQNEAQ (reference sequence). The DNA for the CDR3 is TGTGCCAGCAGCTTAGACAGGAGAGGCTACACCTTC. This encodes CASSLDRRGYTF.

The chain links TRBV5-6 to TRBJ2-3; TRBD1 agrees at 9 bases. The CDR3 is 15 amino acids. Germline CDR1 SGHDT, CDR2 YYEEEE. V trimming: 3 bases; J trimming: 2 bases; junction bases outside the gene matches: 4. The CDR3 is CASSSDRGNTDTQYF. The CDR3 coding sequence is TGTGCCAGCAGCTCGGACAGGGGAAACACAGATACGCAGTATTTT.

The genes are TRBV5-8 and TRBJ1-3; no firm D call. The V end was cut by 5 bases, the J end by 3 bases, with 12 bases between. Germline lookup yields CDR1 SGHTS and CDR2 YDEGEE. This CDR3 region has 14 residues. The chain's CDR3 is CASSRRANGNTIYF. The DNA for the CDR3 is TGTGCCAGCAGTCGGAGGGCCAATGGAAACACCATATATTTT.

CDR3 nucleotides: TGTGCCAGCAGTCCAACCCGGGACAGGGGGCTCGAGCAGTACTTC. This encodes CASSPTRDRGLEQYF. The chain carries TRBV5-4 and TRBJ2-7; TRBD1 matches at 12 bases. This CDR3 spans 15 amino acids. Germline assignment: CDR1 SGHNT and CDR2 YYREEE (reference sequence). V trimming: 5 bases; J trimming: 6 bases; junction bases outside the gene matches: 9. Full variable domain (remainder filled in from reference TRBV5-4 and TRBJ2-7): ETGVTQSPTHLIKTRGQQVTLRCSSQSGHNTVSWYQQALGQGPQFIFQYYREEENGRGNFPPRFSGLQFPNYSSELNVNALELDDSALYLCASSPTRDRGLEQYFGPGTRLTVT.

The chain is built from TRBV15 and TRBJ1-2; D gene unclear. Deletions cut 0 bases from V and 6 bases from J, with 17 bases between. Germline V gene lookup returns CDR1 LNHNV and CDR2 YYDKDF (reference sequence). CDR3 length: 16 residues. For the CDR3, the DNA is TGTGCCACCAGCAGAGATGCCCTTCCCGCGATAGATGGCTACACCTTC. This translates into CATSRDALPAIDGYTF.

This clone came up a few times. The chain employs TRBV2 and TRBJ1-5, with no clear D. The CDR3 is 12 amino acids. Deletions cut 6 bases from V and 3 bases from J, with 6 bases between. Germline loops: CDR1 SNHLY, CDR2 FYNNEI. The DNA of the CDR3 is TGTGCCAGCAGGCCAGTCAATCAGCCCCAGCATTTT. Its protein product is CASRPVNQPQHF.

This clone appeared a single time. The chain recombines TRBV3-1 (or the pseudogene TRBV3-2) with TRBJ2-7; 8 bases match TRBD2. V trimming: 0 bases; J trimming: 0 bases; junction bases outside the gene matches: 4. The CDR3 contains 16 residues. The germline V gene encodes CDR1 LGHDT and CDR2 YNNKEL (reference sequence). This CDR3 reads CASSQDWSGSSYEQYF. Written as DNA, the CDR3 is TGTGCCAGCAGCCAAGATTGGAGCGGGAGCTCCTACGAGCAGTACTTC.

The V gene is TRBV30, the J gene TRBJ2-4; perhaps TRBD2 as D (6 bases). The CDR3 loop spans 15 amino acids. Looked up from germline, CDR1 is GTSNPN and CDR2 is SVGIG (reference sequence). With 2 bases removed from V and 0 bases from J, the gap between germline ends came to 11 bases. CDR3 in amino acids: CAWSTGGLAKNIQYF. The CDR3, as DNA: TGTGCCTGGAGTACCGGGGGACTAGCCAAAAACATTCAGTACTTC.

This chain links TRBV9 with TRBJ1-6, with TRBD1 matching 8 bases. Germline CDR1 and CDR2: SGDLS and YYNGEE. V dropped 5 bases and J dropped 5; count of bases not matched to a gene: 6. This CDR3 comprises 15 residues. The CDR3, as DNA: TGTGCCAGCAGATCCCCGGGACAGGATAATTCACCCCTCCACTTT. Its protein product is CASRSPGQDNSPLHF.

The chain has TRBV21-1 and TRBJ1-3. TRBV21-1 is flagged as a pseudogene. This CDR3 is built from 16 residues. CDR3 DNA sequence: TGTGCCAGCAGTCCCAGAGACGGGGGCTCTGGAAACACCATATATTTT. Encoded protein: CASSPRDGGSGNTIYF.

This chain connects TRBV10-3 to TRBJ1-6; D not resolved. The CDR3 extends over 14 amino acids. The ends were cut back, 4 bases at V and 7 bases at J, with 11 bases in the middle. Looked up from germline, CDR1 is ENHRY and CDR2 is SYGVKD. The CDR3 reads CAISGRAPNSPLHF. Here the CDR3 DNA reads TGTGCCATCAGTGGGAGGGCCCCGAATTCACCCCTCCACTTT.

The chain links TRBV5-1 to TRBJ1-4, with D possibly TRBD1 on 5 matching bases. Looked up from germline, CDR1 is SGHRS and CDR2 is YFSETQ. Trimming removed 3 bases from V and 1 base from J, with 10 bases in between. The CDR3 sequence is 15 residues long. CDR3 sequence (DNA): TGCGCCAGCAGCTCCTGGGGCGAAACTAATGAAAAACTGTTTTTT. Protein product: CASSSWGETNEKLFF.

The V and J genes are TRBV12-5 and TRBJ2-3; TRBD1 is a possible D gene (6 bases). The germline gives CDR1 LGHNT, CDR2 FRNRAP. The CDR3 is made up of 18 amino acids. Trimming removed 1 base at V and 0 bases at J, with 17 bases between. The CDR3 is CASGLAPKQGRSTDTQYF. The CDR3 DNA reads as TGTGCTAGTGGTTTGGCCCCCAAACAGGGAAGGAGCACAGATACGCAGTATTTT.

The J gene is TRBJ1-2, the V gene TRBV7-9; 12 positions agree with TRBD1. CDR1 is SEHNR, CDR2 FQNEAQ, per germline (reference sequence). Trimming removed 6 bases from V and 8 bases from J; junction bases left unmatched: 10. This CDR3 comprises 15 residues. This CDR3 is CASSTLGQGAIGYTF. The CDR3 DNA sequence: TGTGCCAGCAGTACCTTGGGACAGGGGGCCATAGGCTACACCTTC. Together with reference TRBV7-9 and TRBJ1-2, the CDR3 gives the full variable domain: DTGVSQNPRHKITKRGQNVTFRCDPISEHNRLYWYRQTLGQGPEFLTYFQNEAQLEKSRLLSDRFSAERPKGSFSTLEIQRTEQGDSAMYLCASSTLGQGAIGYTFGSGTRLTVV.

This clone has just one count. The genes are TRBV28 and TRBJ2-3; 10 nucleotides line up with TRBD1. Trimming cost V 8 bases and J 5 bases; bases outside gene matches: 16. The CDR3 has 17 residues. Germline values: CDR1 MDHEN, CDR2 SYDVKM. CDR3 in DNA: TGTGCCAGCGAACCGACCACCGGGACAGGGGAGCAAGATACGCAGTATTTT. Translation: CASEPTTGTGEQDTQYF. The complete variable domain, with remaining parts taken from reference TRBV28 and TRBJ2-3, reads DVKVTQSSRYLVKRTGEKVFLECVQDMDHENMFWYRQDPGLGLRLIYFSYDVKMKEKGDIPEGYSVSREKKERFSLILESASTNQTSMYLCASEPTTGTGEQDTQYFGPGTRLTVL.

The V gene is TRBV7-9, the J gene TRBJ1-3, with D unresolved. Germline CDR1 and CDR2: SEHNR and FQNEAQ (reference sequence). The V gene lost 0 bases and the J gene lost 4 bases, with 16 bases spanning the gap. This CDR3 has 17 amino acids. The CDR3 nucleotides are TGTGCCAGCAGCTTAGCGCTTGGGTATTTGAGGGGAAACACCATATATTTT. Translation gives CASSLALGYLRGNTIYF.

The gene calls are TRBV5-6 and TRBJ1-4, with D possibly matching TRBD1 (6 bases). CDR1 is SGHDT, CDR2 YYEEEE, per germline. The CDR3 spans 16 residues. Trimming took 4 bases from V and 2 from J, leaving 15 bases between them. The CDR3 loop is CASSRIQGWTNEKLFF. The CDR3 DNA is TGTGCCAGCAGCAGGATACAGGGTTGGACTAATGAAAAACTGTTTTTT.